Here is one T cell receptor beta chain with its context. Profiled with immunoSEQ multiplex PCR; TCRdb holds only in-frame clones, not every one. Of about 250,000 clones in the sample, 65% to 90% were seen once. Germline V gene sequence: CDR1 ENHRY, CDR2 SYGVKD. The CDR3 is made up of 17 amino acids. V dropped 0 bases and J dropped 6; count of bases not matched to a gene: 9. This sample is drawn from a study of blood T cell repertoires in COVID-19. At the level of the study: From T cells, B-cell-depleted T cells, or PBMCs came the material, which was cDNA or gDNA.

Participants' reported clinical history set cohort assignment. Sequencing was performed on PBMCs or T cells enriched from blood (not recorded which). This chain connects TRBV10-3 to TRBJ2-1, with TRBD2 matching over 9 bases. The receptor comes from a man aged 40-49 years who had recovered from COVID-19. CDR3 sequence reads: CAISESLGLAGLNEQFF. The CDR3 DNA follows: TGTGCCATCAGTGAGTCTCTGGGCCTAGCGGGACTCAATGAGCAGTTCTTC.